A selection of T cell receptor beta chains follows, all from one sample in a study of shared clonotypes between healthy human individuals. Some clones are missing from TCRdb's copy, which holds only in-frame ones; the method was immunoSEQ multiplex PCR. The sample consists of more than 550,000 clones, around 91% of them appearing once. Sample: memory CD8+ T cells from PBMCs. The receptors originated from a man aged 18 to 35 in good health. Some clones in this sample may be carry-over from other donors' samples. The CDR3 runs from the conserved cysteine through the conserved F or W. The D gene is left open where the match is weak. Not every row has a clone size; where given, it reads once, few, many or a size class.

V gene: TRBV14; CDR3 length: 15; J gene: TRBJ1-1; clone size: .; D gene: .; CDR3 protein: CASSHPPWGNTEAFF; CDR3 DNA: TGTGCCAGCAGCCACCCCCCTTGGGGGAACACTGAAGCTTTCTTT
V gene: TRBV10-2; CDR3 length: 13; J gene: TRBJ2-7; clone size: once; D gene: .; CDR3 protein: CASSDGVTYEQYF; CDR3 DNA: TGCGCCAGCAGTGACGGAGTAACGTACGAGCAGTACTTC
V gene: TRBV11-3; CDR3 length: 14; J gene: TRBJ1-1; clone size: .; D gene: TRBD1; CDR3 protein: CASSADRRNTEAFF; CDR3 DNA: TGTGCCAGCAGCGCGGACAGGAGGAACACTGAAGCTTTCTTT
V gene: TRBV11-2; CDR3 length: 16; J gene: TRBJ2-2; clone size: .; D gene: TRBD1; CDR3 protein: CASSSGTGGNTGELFF; CDR3 DNA: TGTGCCAGCAGCTCAGGGACAGGGGGGAACACCGGGGAGCTGTTTTTT
V gene: TRBV5-6; CDR3 length: 11; J gene: TRBJ1-2; clone size: .; D gene: TRBD1; CDR3 protein: CASSSGGGYTF; CDR3 DNA: TGTGCCAGCAGCTCAGGGGGTGGCTACACCTTC
V gene: TRBV15; CDR3 length: 16; J gene: TRBJ1-2; clone size: .; D gene: TRBD1; CDR3 protein: CATSIHPGQGEYGYTF; CDR3 DNA: TGTGCCACCAGCATACATCCGGGACAGGGGGAGTATGGCTACACCTTC
V gene: TRBV4-3; CDR3 length: 16; J gene: TRBJ1-2; clone size: .; D gene: TRBD1; CDR3 protein: CASSLITGTDMYGYTF; CDR3 DNA: TGCGCCAGCAGCCTTATAACCGGGACAGACATGTATGGCTACACCTTC
V gene: TRBV7-9; CDR3 length: 16; J gene: TRBJ1-4; clone size: .; D gene: TRBD1; CDR3 protein: CASSLGPRGEDEKLFF; CDR3 DNA: TGTGCCAGCAGCTTAGGCCCCAGGGGGGAAGATGAAAAACTGTTTTTT
V gene: TRBV5-1; CDR3 length: 13; J gene: TRBJ2-7; clone size: .; D gene: .; CDR3 protein: CASKAGDSYEQYF; CDR3 DNA: TGCGCCAGCAAAGCAGGCGATTCCTACGAGCAGTACTTC
V gene: TRBV19; CDR3 length: 16; J gene: TRBJ2-7; clone size: once; D gene: TRBD1; CDR3 protein: CASSIGTGAGVDEQYF; CDR3 DNA: TGTGCCAGTAGTATAGGGACAGGGGCGGGCGTCGACGAGCAGTACTTC
V gene: TRBV27; CDR3 length: 13; J gene: TRBJ1-1; clone size: .; D gene: TRBD1; CDR3 protein: CASGPGGATELIF; CDR3 DNA: TGTGCCAGCGGGCCAGGGGGCGCGACGGAGTTGATCTTT
V gene: TRBV5-1; CDR3 length: 15; J gene: TRBJ1-4; clone size: .; D gene: .; CDR3 protein: CASSPDRIYNEKLFF; CDR3 DNA: TGCGCCAGCAGCCCGGACAGAATTTATAATGAAAAACTGTTTTTT
V gene: TRBV27; CDR3 length: 14; J gene: TRBJ1-1; clone size: .; D gene: .; CDR3 protein: CASRPGVMNTEAFF; CDR3 DNA: TGTGCCAGCAGGCCAGGGGTCATGAACACTGAAGCTTTCTTT
V gene: TRBV7-6; CDR3 length: 17; J gene: TRBJ2-7; clone size: .; D gene: TRBD2; CDR3 protein: CASSSLPPGLAVYEQYF; CDR3 DNA: TGTGCCAGCAGCTCCCTACCTCCGGGACTAGCGGTCTACGAGCAGTACTTC
V gene: TRBV5-1; CDR3 length: 16; J gene: TRBJ2-5; clone size: .; D gene: .; CDR3 protein: CASSSMRGLGGETQYF; CDR3 DNA: TGCGCCAGCAGCTCGATGCGGGGATTAGGTGGAGAGACCCAGTACTTC
V gene: TRBV19; CDR3 length: 13; J gene: TRBJ2-1; clone size: .; D gene: .; CDR3 protein: CASSLDTYNEQFF; CDR3 DNA: TGTGCCAGTAGTTTGGACACTTACAATGAGCAGTTCTTC
V gene: TRBV9; CDR3 length: 14; J gene: TRBJ2-5; clone size: .; D gene: TRBD2; CDR3 protein: CASSQLAGKETQYF; CDR3 DNA: TGTGCCAGCAGCCAACTAGCGGGAAAGGAGACCCAGTACTTC
V gene: TRBV27; CDR3 length: 13; J gene: TRBJ2-1; clone size: once; D gene: TRBD2; CDR3 protein: CASSRLAGNEQFF; CDR3 DNA: TGTGCCAGCAGCCGACTAGCGGGCAATGAGCAGTTCTTC
V gene: TRBV27; CDR3 length: 17; J gene: TRBJ2-7; clone size: .; D gene: TRBD2; CDR3 protein: CASSLQGSREVSYEQYF; CDR3 DNA: TGTGCCAGCAGCTTGCAGGGATCGCGGGAGGTCTCCTACGAGCAGTACTTC
V gene: TRBV5-1; CDR3 length: 16; J gene: TRBJ2-3; clone size: once; D gene: TRBD2; CDR3 protein: CASSLLLAGVADTQYF; CDR3 DNA: TGCGCCAGCAGCTTACTACTAGCGGGAGTCGCGGATACGCAGTATTTT
V gene: TRBV7-9; CDR3 length: 12; J gene: TRBJ2-7; clone size: .; D gene: .; CDR3 protein: CASSLNGYEQYF; CDR3 DNA: TGTGCCAGCAGCTTAAACGGCTACGAGCAGTACTTC
V gene: TRBV7-2; CDR3 length: 16; J gene: TRBJ2-2; clone size: many; D gene: .; CDR3 protein: CASSFPRTGNTGELFF; CDR3 DNA: TGTGCCAGCAGCTTCCCCAGGACTGGCAACACCGGGGAGCTGTTTTTT
V gene: TRBV29-1; CDR3 length: 16; J gene: TRBJ2-7; clone size: .; D gene: TRBD2; CDR3 protein: CSVEATSGKASYEQYF; CDR3 DNA: TGCAGCGTTGAGGCTACTAGCGGGAAGGCGAGCTACGAGCAGTACTTC
V gene: TRBV19; CDR3 length: 14; J gene: TRBJ1-1; clone size: .; D gene: .; CDR3 protein: CASTYRGLNTEAFF; CDR3 DNA: TGTGCCAGTACGTATCGGGGGCTGAACACTGAAGCTTTCTTT
V gene: TRBV27; CDR3 length: 14; J gene: TRBJ2-1; clone size: .; D gene: .; CDR3 protein: CASRMGTYYNEQFF; CDR3 DNA: TGTGCCAGCAGGATGGGGACTTACTACAATGAGCAGTTCTTC
V gene: TRBV28; CDR3 length: 15; J gene: TRBJ1-2; clone size: .; D gene: .; CDR3 protein: CASSLGEGRNYGYTF; CDR3 DNA: TGTGCCAGCAGTTTAGGGGAGGGCAGAAACTATGGCTACACCTTC
V gene: TRBV19; CDR3 length: 11; J gene: TRBJ2-2; clone size: .; D gene: .; CDR3 protein: CASRETGELFF; CDR3 DNA: TGTGCCAGTCGTGAGACCGGGGAGCTGTTTTTT
V gene: TRBV7-2; CDR3 length: 13; J gene: TRBJ1-1; clone size: .; D gene: .; CDR3 protein: CASSSLGITEAFF; CDR3 DNA: TGTGCCAGCAGTTCCCTCGGTATCACTGAAGCTTTCTTT
V gene: TRBV9; CDR3 length: 15; J gene: TRBJ1-2; clone size: .; D gene: .; CDR3 protein: CASSVAGVPGGGYTF; CDR3 DNA: TGTGCCAGCAGCGTCGCAGGGGTCCCTGGTGGGGGCTACACCTTC
V gene: TRBV6-1; CDR3 length: 12; J gene: TRBJ2-7; clone size: .; D gene: .; CDR3 protein: CASQNRPDEQYF; CDR3 DNA: TGTGCCAGCCAGAACCGGCCGGACGAGCAGTACTTC
V gene: TRBV13; CDR3 length: 14; J gene: TRBJ2-5; clone size: .; D gene: .; CDR3 protein: CASSLEGYQETQYF; CDR3 DNA: TGTGCCAGCAGCTTAGAGGGGTACCAAGAGACCCAGTACTTC
V gene: TRBV19; CDR3 length: 16; J gene: TRBJ1-3; clone size: .; D gene: .; CDR3 protein: CASSFNRIPQENTIYF; CDR3 DNA: TGTGCCAGTAGCTTCAACAGGATTCCCCAGGAGAACACCATATATTTT
V gene: TRBV27; CDR3 length: 16; J gene: TRBJ1-1; clone size: .; D gene: TRBD1; CDR3 protein: CASSLWAGGLNTEAFF; CDR3 DNA: TGTGCCAGCAGTTTATGGGCAGGGGGACTTAACACTGAAGCTTTCTTT
V gene: TRBV2; CDR3 length: 18; J gene: TRBJ2-7; clone size: .; D gene: TRBD2; CDR3 protein: CASSATSGPQGVGYEQYF; CDR3 DNA: TGTGCCAGCAGTGCTACTAGCGGGCCACAAGGTGTTGGCTACGAGCAGTACTTC
V gene: TRBV7-8; CDR3 length: 14; J gene: TRBJ2-7; clone size: .; D gene: .; CDR3 protein: CASSPLGTTYEQYF; CDR3 DNA: TGTGCCAGCAGTCCACTTGGGACGACCTACGAGCAGTACTTC
V gene: TRBV27; CDR3 length: 15; J gene: TRBJ1-3; clone size: .; D gene: .; CDR3 protein: CASSLRGASGNTIYF; CDR3 DNA: TGTGCCAGCAGTTTACGAGGGGCCTCTGGAAACACCATATATTTT
V gene: TRBV10-3; CDR3 length: 15; J gene: TRBJ1-1; clone size: .; D gene: TRBD1; CDR3 protein: CAISEMTGANTEAFF; CDR3 DNA: TGTGCCATCAGTGAAATGACAGGGGCAAACACTGAAGCTTTCTTT
V gene: TRBV9; CDR3 length: 16; J gene: TRBJ1-4; clone size: .; D gene: TRBD1; CDR3 protein: CASSVGGTGGYEKLFF; CDR3 DNA: TGTGCCAGCAGCGTAGGAGGGACAGGGGGCTACGAAAAACTGTTTTTT
V gene: TRBV27; CDR3 length: 15; J gene: TRBJ2-2; clone size: .; D gene: .; CDR3 protein: CASSLLQENTGELFF; CDR3 DNA: TGTGCCAGCAGCTTACTCCAGGAGAACACCGGGGAGCTGTTTTTT
V gene: TRBV9; CDR3 length: 15; J gene: TRBJ2-3; clone size: .; D gene: TRBD2; CDR3 protein: CASRPSGGYTDTQYF; CDR3 DNA: TGTGCCAGCCGCCCCAGCGGGGGATACACAGATACGCAGTATTTT
V gene: TRBV27; CDR3 length: 11; J gene: TRBJ2-1; clone size: .; D gene: .; CDR3 protein: CASSLLNEQFF; CDR3 DNA: TGTGCCAGCAGTTTACTCAATGAGCAGTTCTTC
V gene: TRBV7-9; CDR3 length: 12; J gene: TRBJ2-2; clone size: .; D gene: .; CDR3 protein: CASSWDSGELFF; CDR3 DNA: TGTGCCAGCAGCTGGGACTCTGGGGAGCTGTTTTTT
V gene: TRBV27; CDR3 length: 15; J gene: TRBJ2-1; clone size: .; D gene: .; CDR3 protein: CASSSPEGWRNEQFF; CDR3 DNA: TGTGCCAGCAGTTCCCCGGAAGGGTGGCGCAATGAGCAGTTCTTC
V gene: TRBV5-1; CDR3 length: 16; J gene: TRBJ1-1; clone size: .; D gene: TRBD1; CDR3 protein: CASSSSGQRMNTEAFF; CDR3 DNA: TGCGCCAGCAGCTCCTCGGGACAGCGGATGAACACTGAAGCTTTCTTT
V gene: TRBV27; CDR3 length: 14; J gene: TRBJ2-7; clone size: .; D gene: .; CDR3 protein: CASSPRQDSYEQYF; CDR3 DNA: TGTGCCAGCAGTCCCCGACAGGACTCCTACGAGCAGTACTTC
V gene: TRBV19; CDR3 length: 13; J gene: TRBJ1-2; clone size: .; D gene: TRBD1; CDR3 protein: CASSDREPYGYTF; CDR3 DNA: TGTGCCAGTAGTGACAGGGAACCCTATGGCTACACCTTC
V gene: TRBV5-1; CDR3 length: 14; J gene: TRBJ1-2; clone size: many; D gene: .; CDR3 protein: CASSRWTVNYGYTF; CDR3 DNA: TGCGCCAGCAGCCGTTGGACAGTTAACTATGGCTACACCTTC
V gene: TRBV27; CDR3 length: 13; J gene: TRBJ2-1; clone size: few; D gene: TRBD1; CDR3 protein: CASGQGAYNEQFF; CDR3 DNA: TGTGCCAGCGGACAGGGGGCATACAATGAGCAGTTCTTC